The 6 T cell receptor beta chains reported below all come from one sample, sequenced in a study of PD-L1 blockade in urothelial cancer. Some clones are missing from TCRdb's copy, which holds only in-frame ones; the method was immunoSEQ multiplex PCR. The sample shows tens of thousands of clones, roughly 86% of them seen only once. Sequences were derived from PBMCs, sampled around atezolizumab (anti-PD-L1) treatment. The origin of the receptors is a man in his sixties with urothelial cancer.

This clone was detected only once. The chain has TRBV5-1 and TRBJ2-2; TRBD2 matches at 10 bases. The CDR3 covers 15 residues. Trimming removed 2 bases from V and 6 bases from J; junction bases left unmatched: 4. Germline V gives CDR1 SGHRS, CDR2 YFSETQ. CDR3 bases: TGCGCCAGCAGCTTACTAGCGGGGCCGTCCGGGGAGCTGTTTTTT. Translated: CASSLLAGPSGELFF.

This chain links TRBV5-6 with TRBJ2-7; D not resolved. The CDR3 is 11 amino acids. CDR1 is SGHDT, CDR2 YYEEEE, per germline. V lost 4 bases, J lost 3 bases, and 5 bases lay in between. The CDR3 DNA is TGTGCCAGCAGCGGAGTCTACGAGCAGTACTTC. Translating it yields CASSGVYEQYF.

This chain's CDR3 is CASGVVGSLNEKLFF. The CDR3 bases are TGTGCCAGTGGTGTGGTTGGGAGCCTTAATGAAAAACTGTTTTTT. The gene calls are TRBV19 and TRBJ1-4; no clear D gene. Per the germline V gene, CDR1 is LNHDA and CDR2 is SQIVND (reference sequence). The V end was cut by 8 bases, the J end by 4 bases, with 17 bases between. The CDR3 extends over 15 amino acids.

This clone was seen a few times. The chain recombines TRBV30 with TRBJ1-5; possible D gene TRBD1, 5 bases. Germline lookup yields CDR1 GTSNPN and CDR2 SVGIG (reference sequence). V was clipped by 3 bases and J by 7 bases, with 16 bases between them. The CDR3 is made up of 14 amino acids. The CDR3 loop reads CAWSSTALGQPQHF. The DNA of the CDR3 is TGTGCCTGGAGCTCGACAGCGTTAGGCCAGCCCCAGCATTTT.

In DNA, the CDR3 is TGTGCCTGGGGGGGCGGGGGGATCCAAGAGACCCAGTACTTC. Protein product: CAWGGGGIQETQYF. This sequence joins TRBV30 and TRBJ2-5; 8 positions agree with TRBD2. The V segment lost 5 bases and the J segment 1 base; nucleotides outside the gene matches: 6. Germline CDR1 GTSNPN, CDR2 SVGIG (reference sequence). CDR3 length: 14 residues.

The chain employs TRBV4-3 and TRBJ2-7, with TRBD2 identical over 10 bases. The CDR3 is 15 amino acids. V shed 1 base and J 8 bases; nucleotides not matched to a gene: 8. Germline lookup yields CDR1 LGHNA and CDR2 YSLEER. This chain's CDR3 is CASSQGPSGSYQQYF. In DNA form, the CDR3 reads TGCGCCAGCAGCCAAGGGCCTAGCGGGAGTTATCAGCAGTACTTC.